This T cell receptor (beta chain) appears in the sequencing data of a study of T cell responses to AZD1222 COVID-19 vaccine. Broader study findings: CD4 TCRs covered the whole spike, strongest at regions 160-218 and 743-854.

In regard to this clone: Its target is not known.

Using immunoSEQ multiplex PCR, the repertoire was profiled, and TCRdb retains in-frame clones only, with some absent. This sample has tens of thousands of clones, with 81% found just once. V shed 6 bases and J 3 bases; nucleotides not matched to a gene: 7. Germline-derived CDR1 and CDR2 are SNHLY and FYNNEI. This CDR3 spans 14 amino acids. The sample here was peripheral blood, taken 28 days after the second AZD1222 dose. The gene calls are TRBV2 and TRBJ2-7, with 8 positions matching TRBD1. The receptor was isolated from an adult who received the AZD1222 COVID-19 vaccine. CDR3: CASRTQGAVYEQYF. The CDR3 region has the DNA TGTGCCAGCAGGACGCAGGGGGCGGTCTACGAGCAGTACTTC.